This T cell receptor (beta chain) emerged from a study of neurological immune-mediated disorders. This clonotype was seen ten or more times. Regarding time point: longitudinal time-point 2. A single record per CDR3 protein comes from TCRdb applying MiXCR to the 5' RACE reads. The sample lists some 87,000 distinct CDR3 sequences, 5.8% seen once, with 7.9% in the top ten. Germline V gene lookup returns CDR1 SGHVS and CDR2 FQNEAQ. Between the trimmed V and J ends, which lost 2 bases and 3 bases, there was a span of 11 bases. This CDR3 contains 15 residues. The chain employs TRBV7-8 and TRBJ1-5, with a weak D call TRBD1 (5 bases). The sample consisted of PBMCs. The receptor's source is a woman aged 55-75 years with multiple sclerosis. The CDR3 here is CASSLSRGVNQPQHF. The CDR3 DNA reads as TGTGCCAGCAGCTTATCGCGGGGGGTCAATCAGCCCCAGCATTTT.